This T cell receptor beta chain was obtained from a study of T cells in Graves' hyperthyroidism and ophthalmopathy. Concerning this clonotype itself: Its antigen is not identified.

Findings and limits, study-wide: In blood, most of the thyroid clonotypes expanded above 0.001 were also present. A model built on 13 V-J features separated ophthalmopathy from stable hyperthyroidism.

Regions amplified from RNA transcripts were the TCR beta CDR3 regions. The HTBI set primed first-round TCR CDR3 RT-PCR. TCRdb analysed the multiplex PCR reads with MiXCR anew, one entry per CDR3 protein. The sample includes 450,000 to 700,000 distinct CDR3 sequences, 46% seen only once; the top ten take 19%. Patients showing uncontrolled infection, other autoimmune disease, pregnancy or lactation were ineligible. Diagnosis relied on clinical symptoms, serum thyroxine and TRAb, thyroid ultrasound and orbital computed tomography. From germline, CDR1 is DFQATT and CDR2 SNEGSKA (reference sequence). This CDR3 spans 14 amino acids. V shed 4 bases, J shed 2 bases, and the junction held 2 bases outside the gene matches.

The receptor was derived from an adult woman with Graves' disease, either hyperthyroidism or ophthalmopathy (not recorded which). Sequencing was done on a sample of peripheral blood or thyroid tissue (not recorded which). V and J are TRBV20-1 and TRBJ1-5; TRBD1 aligns across 10 bases. The CDR3 protein is CSATGQGGNQPQHF. Written as DNA, the CDR3 is TGCAGTGCTACCGGACAGGGGGGCAATCAGCCCCAGCATTTT.